This entry describes one T cell receptor (beta chain). Its antigen is still unknown. This sample was included in a study of CD8+ T cells in alopecia areata. Study-level information: It was 6 to 18 months of tofacitinib, and then there were 6 months off drug. Points from the study as a whole: TCRs were shared less clearly across patients than in mice, possibly for HLA-related reasons.

Alopecia areata patients gave lesional scalp punch biopsies and peripheral blood samples. T lymphocytes (CD4+ and CD8+) were sorted from PBMCs. The germline V gene encodes CDR1 WNHNN and CDR2 SYGVQD (reference sequence). The CDR3 covers 13 residues. The germline V and J ends were trimmed by 8 bases and 2 bases, with 13 bases remaining between them. Sequencing relied on a cDNA template that was reverse transcribed from extracted RNA. Libraries were prepared by immunoSEQ multiplex PCR; TCRdb keeps only in-frame clonotypes and omits some of them. The repertoire includes around 140,000 clones, 87% of them detected once, and around 15% sits in the top ten.

The rearrangement uses TRBV10-1 and TRBJ2-7, with D perhaps TRBD1 or TRBD2 (5 bases each). The material sequenced was CD8+ T cells sorted from blood, taken at week 0. The source is a human donor with alopecia areata. Here the CDR3 reads CASGGKTAYEQYF. The DNA of the CDR3 is TGCGCCAGCGGGGGTAAAACAGCCTACGAGCAGTACTTC.